This passage covers 21 T cell receptor beta chains from one sample sequenced in a study of OX40 agonist ivuxolimab in advanced cancers. Here immunoSEQ multiplex PCR was the method, and the copy in TCRdb shows in-frame clones only, minus some. The sample shows nearly 85,000 clones, less than 85% of them seen only once. The sequenced sample was CD4+ or CD8+ T cells sorted from blood, obtained in a trial of the OX40 agonist ivuxolimab. The receptors were gathered from an adult with an advanced solid tumor such as melanoma, head and neck, liver or kidney cancer.

This clone was recorded a few times. J is TRBJ2-1 and V is TRBV18, with D maybe TRBD1 (5 bases). From germline, CDR1 is KGHSH and CDR2 LQKENI. The CDR3 runs to 15 residues. The V and J ends lost 5 bases and 0 bases respectively, with 11 bases between them. The CDR3 bases are TGTGCCAGCTCATTAGACACAGGCTCCTACAATGAGCAGTTCTTC. This codes for CASSLDTGSYNEQFF.

The rearrangement uses TRBV18 and TRBJ2-7, with TRBD1 matching 7 bases. Germline CDR1 KGHSH, CDR2 LQKENI. Losses at the gene ends were 3 bases for V and 2 bases for J; bases not matched to a gene: 4. The CDR3 runs 14 residues. CDR3 sequence: CASSPSTGTYEQYF. The CDR3 region has the DNA TGTGCCAGCTCACCCTCGACAGGGACCTACGAGCAGTACTTC.

The chain uses TRBV7-2 and TRBJ1-2; 9 positions match TRBD1. V lost 4 bases and J lost 4; bases outside the gene matches: 7. Germline CDR1 SGHTA, CDR2 FQGNSA. The CDR3 loop spans 15 amino acids. CDR3 bases: TGTGCCAGCAGCTATTCCGGGACAGGGACCTATGGCTACACCTTC. Amino acid sequence: CASSYSGTGTYGYTF.

The chain recombines TRBV18 with TRBJ2-1; TRBD2 matches 9 bases. This CDR3 is 15 amino acids long. Germline CDR1 is KGHSH and CDR2 is LQKENI. Unmatched junction bases numbered 5, after V lost 3 bases and J lost 5 bases. In DNA, the CDR3 is TGTGCCAGCTCACCCCTGACTAGCGGCAACAATGAGCAGTTCTTC. It translates to CASSPLTSGNNEQFF.

In this sample, this clone turned up a few times. V usage is TRBV7-9 and J usage is TRBJ1-5; 10 nucleotides line up with TRBD1. V lost 5 bases and J lost 2; bases outside the gene matches: 9. Germline CDR1 reads SEHNR; CDR2 reads FQNEAQ (reference sequence). The CDR3 is 17 amino acids. CDR3 protein: CASSTWTGGSGNQPQHF. As DNA, the CDR3 is TGTGCCAGCAGCACCTGGACAGGGGGGTCGGGCAATCAGCCCCAGCATTTT.

The gene calls are TRBV11-2 and TRBJ1-2; no definite D call. Trimming took 1 base from V and 1 from J, leaving 7 bases between them. Germline CDR1 and CDR2: SGHAT and FQNNGV. The CDR3 loop spans 14 amino acids. The CDR3 region has the DNA TGTGCCAGCAGCTTAGCTCAGATTAACTATGGCTACACCTTC. Amino acids: CASSLAQINYGYTF.

The CDR3 spells CASSQDLRGAVETQYF. For the CDR3, the DNA is TGCGCCAGCAGCCAAGATTTAAGGGGGGCGGTGGAGACCCAGTACTTC. V and J are TRBV4-1 and TRBJ2-5; possibly TRBD1 or TRBD2 for D (6 bases each). Germline V lookup: CDR1 MGHRA, CDR2 YSYEKL. Trimming stripped 0 bases from V and 5 bases from J, with 16 bases between. The CDR3 has 16 amino acids.

CDR3 nucleotides: TGTGCCAGCAGACCCACAGGGACTGGGGCCAACGTCCTGACTTTC. It is translated as CASRPTGTGANVLTF. The chain employs TRBV27 and TRBJ2-6, with TRBD1 as a possible D gene (6 bases). CDR3 length: 15 residues. Looked up from germline, CDR1 is MNHEY and CDR2 is SMNVEV (reference sequence). Between the trimmed V and J ends, which lost 6 bases and 2 bases, there was a span of 11 bases.

The chain is built from TRBV19 and TRBJ1-4; no firm D call. Between the trimmed V and J ends, which lost 3 bases and 8 bases, there was a span of 13 bases. The germline V gene encodes CDR1 LNHDA and CDR2 SQIVND (reference sequence). The CDR3 length is 14 residues. The CDR3 is CASSIPPVEEKLFF. CDR3 nucleotides: TGTGCCAGTAGTATCCCCCCGGTGGAGGAAAAACTGTTTTTT.

The chain recombines TRBV19 with TRBJ1-4; D call uncertain. CDR3 length: 16 amino acids. Trimming pared 4 bases from V and 8 bases from J, leaving 20 bases between. Germline CDR1 is LNHDA and CDR2 is SQIVND (reference sequence). DNA of the CDR3: TGTGCCAGTAGTACCACCGGAAGGGCCACGGGGGAAAAACTGTTTTTT. Its protein product is CASSTTGRATGEKLFF.

The chain combines TRBV25-1 with TRBJ1-1; the D is unclear. The ends were cut back, 2 bases at V and 1 base at J, with 8 bases in the middle. This CDR3 contains 14 residues. Germline loops: CDR1 MGHDK, CDR2 SYGVNS. CDR3 sequence (DNA): TGTGCCAGCAGTGAAGGCGGCAGGAACACTGAAGCTTTCTTT. It encodes CASSEGGRNTEAFF.

The chain has TRBV30 and TRBJ2-7, with D perhaps matching TRBD2 (7 bases). This CDR3 has 14 residues. V was shortened by 5 bases and J by 4 bases, with 18 bases between the two germline ends. Looked up from germline, CDR1 is GTSNPN and CDR2 is SVGIG (reference sequence). CDR3 residues: CAWEVRGAEYEQYF. CDR3 DNA sequence: TGTGCCTGGGAGGTTCGGGGGGCGGAATACGAGCAGTACTTC.

This chain uses TRBV5-1 with TRBJ1-4, with D maybe TRBD1 (6 bases). Germline CDR1 and CDR2: SGHRS and YFSETQ. The CDR3 extends over 15 amino acids. Trimming removed 4 bases at V and 0 bases at J, with 10 bases between. The DNA of the CDR3 is TGCGCCAGCAGCCCGGACAGTGCAACTAATGAAAAACTGTTTTTT. The encoded protein is CASSPDSATNEKLFF.

This clone was observed a handful of times. V gene TRBV18 combines with J gene TRBJ2-2; possibly TRBD1 for D (6 bases). The germline CDR1 and CDR2 sequences are KGHSH and LQKENI. Trimming pared 3 bases from V and 1 base from J, leaving 9 bases between. There are 15 residues in the CDR3. CDR3: CASSPQGQNTGELFF. As DNA, the CDR3 is TGTGCCAGCTCACCTCAGGGACAGAACACCGGGGAGCTGTTTTTT.

A word on this clone: The junction differs from germline at one of its ends, possibly a read error. The J gene is TRBJ2-2, the V gene TRBV2; D is possibly TRBD1 (5 bases). CDR1 and CDR2 (germline): SNHLY, FYNNEI. CDR3 size: 14 residues. CDR3 residues: CATSPDRNTGELFF. CDR3 coding DNA: TGTGCCACCAGTCCAGACAGAAACACCGGGGAGCTGTTTTTT. The variable domain in full, completed from reference TRBV2 and TRBJ2-2, reads EPEVTQTPSHQVTQMGQEVILRCVPISNHLYFYWYRQILGQKVEFLVSFYNNEISEKSEIFDDQFSVERPDGSNFTLKIRSTKLEDSAMYFCATSPDRNTGELFFGEGSRLTVL.

The CDR3 is CASSLGQMNTEAFF. In DNA, the CDR3 is TGTGCCAGCAGCTTAGGTCAGATGAACACTGAAGCTTTCTTT. V usage is TRBV7-9 and J usage is TRBJ1-1; D not resolved. CDR3 length: 14 residues. V was pared by 1 base and J by 0 bases, with 6 bases between. The germline CDR1 and CDR2 sequences are SEHNR and FQNEAQ (reference sequence).

The gene calls are TRBV4-3 and TRBJ2-7; the D gene is possibly TRBD2 (6 bases). Germline V lookup: CDR1 LGHNA, CDR2 YSLEER. V was clipped by 4 bases and J by 0 bases, with 13 bases between them. CDR3 length: 15 amino acids. The CDR3 region has the DNA TGCGCCAGCAGCCGCGACGGCGGGAACTCCTACGAGCAGTACTTC. Its protein is CASSRDGGNSYEQYF.

The rearrangement joins TRBV29-1 to TRBJ1-1; 9 bases agree with TRBD1. Trimming removed 6 bases from V and 4 bases from J; junction bases left unmatched: 6. The CDR3 sequence is 13 residues long. From germline, CDR1 is SQVTM and CDR2 ANQGSEA. Here the CDR3 DNA reads TGCAGCGTGGACAGGGGCAGCTCCACTGAAGCTTTCTTT. Protein sequence: CSVDRGSSTEAFF.

The rearrangement joins TRBV9 to TRBJ2-5, with TRBD2 matching 11 bases. V gave up 4 bases and J gave up 5 bases; unmatched junction bases: 13. The CDR3 spans 17 residues. Germline V gene sequence: CDR1 SGDLS, CDR2 YYNGEE. CDR3 sequence reads: CASSSGSASGGRETQYF. The CDR3 DNA reads as TGTGCCAGCAGCTCAGGTTCCGCTAGCGGGGGGAGGGAGACCCAGTACTTC.

The genes are TRBV6-1 and TRBJ1-4; 7 bases are a match to TRBD1. The CDR3 spans 13 residues. V was clipped by 7 bases and J by 8 bases; unmatched bases: 7. CDR1 is MNHNS and CDR2 is SASEGT in the germline V gene. The CDR3 protein is CASTGGVREKLFF. The CDR3 DNA reads as TGTGCCAGCACAGGGGGAGTAAGAGAAAAACTGTTTTTT.

The gene calls are TRBV5-1 and TRBJ2-1; 9 bases fit TRBD2. The CDR3 runs to 19 residues. Per the germline V gene, CDR1 is SGHRS and CDR2 is YFSETQ. J gave up 0 bases and V 0 bases, and 10 bases lay outside the gene matches. The CDR3 here is CASSLAAAGGFSSYNEQFF. The DNA of the CDR3 is TGCGCCAGCAGCTTGGCAGCAGCGGGGGGCTTTAGCTCCTACAATGAGCAGTTCTTC.